The sequence of this T cell receptor (beta chain) was determined in a study of response to subunit inactivated influenza vaccine. Study-level findings and limits: There was a suggestion from the authors that each seasonal influenza vaccination recruits few new T cells.

This clonotype appeared a few times. Antigen unknown. V gave up 2 bases and J gave up 7 bases, with 6 bases separating them. The CDR3 loop spans 12 amino acids. TCRdb redid the calling of the RT-PCR reads with MiXCR, one entry per CDR3 protein. The data hold roughly 700,000 distinct CDR3 sequences, with about 14% observed a single time. The sequences come from PBMCs from blood, collected 14 to 15 days before vaccination. The chain couples TRBV12-3 or TRBV12-4 to TRBJ2-1; D not certain. This TCR was sampled from a man in his forties or fifties who received an inactivated influenza vaccine. In nucleotides, the CDR3 is TGTGCCAGCAGTTTATATGAGAATGAGCAGTTCTTC. Translated: CASSLYENEQFF.